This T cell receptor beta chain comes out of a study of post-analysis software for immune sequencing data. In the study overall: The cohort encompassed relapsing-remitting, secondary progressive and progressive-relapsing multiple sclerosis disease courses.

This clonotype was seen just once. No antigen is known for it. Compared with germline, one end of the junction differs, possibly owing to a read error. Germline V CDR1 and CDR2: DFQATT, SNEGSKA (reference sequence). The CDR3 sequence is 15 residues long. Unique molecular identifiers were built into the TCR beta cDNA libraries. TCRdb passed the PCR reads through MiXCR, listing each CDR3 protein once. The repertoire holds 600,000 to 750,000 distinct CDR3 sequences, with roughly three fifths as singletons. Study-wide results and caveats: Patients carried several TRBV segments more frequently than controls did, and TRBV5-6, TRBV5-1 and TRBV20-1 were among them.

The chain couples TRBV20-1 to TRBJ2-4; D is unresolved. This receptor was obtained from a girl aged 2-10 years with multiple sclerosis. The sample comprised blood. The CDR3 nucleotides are TGCAATGCTAGAGATGAGCGTTACAGTAAAAACATTCAGTACTTC. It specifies CNARDERYSKNIQYF.